Described below is a single T cell receptor (beta chain) sequence and its context. The data were taken from a study of cytomegalovirus exposure and HLA in healthy donors. The PCR was carried out with 60 Vbeta primers and 13 Jbeta primers. Measured with immunoSEQ multiplex PCR; TCRdb has only the in-frame clones, and not every one. The sample holds about 120,000 clones; 55% to 75% are singletons and the top ten take roughly 8.2%. CDR3 size: 13 residues. Per germline, CDR1 SQVTM and CDR2 ANQGSEA. Trimming removed 7 bases from V and 4 bases from J, with 14 bases in between. Sequenced sample: PBMCs. This receptor was identified in a woman aged 40 to 55 in good health and CMV-seropositive. V usage is TRBV29-1 and J usage is TRBJ2-1, with D possibly TRBD1 on 6 matching bases. The chain's CDR3 is CSAFGQHYNEQFF. In DNA, the CDR3 is TGCAGCGCCTTCGGACAGCATTACAATGAGCAGTTCTTC.